This TCR beta chain derives from a study of shared clonotypes between healthy human individuals. Concerning this clone: Its antigen is currently unknown.

Study conclusions and caveats: Incompleteness in sorted-subset sequencing, despite large depth, was shown by rarefaction. Non-shared clonotypes had lower generation probabilities than those shared by all four donors.

The method was immunoSEQ multiplex PCR; TCRdb's version includes in-frame clones alone and lacks a portion of them. The data contain over a million clones, 95% to 99% of them singletons. The CDR3 contains 12 residues. CDR1 is MDHEN and CDR2 is SYDVKM in the germline V gene. Trimming left V 7 bases short and J 3 bases short, with 10 bases between. The chain joins TRBV28 to TRBJ2-7; perhaps TRBD1 as D (5 bases). Sequencing used naive CD4+ T cells sorted from blood. The subset is: CD45RA+ positively selected. The receptor was derived from a man between 25 and 39 years old in good health. CDR3 loop: CASMGPVYEQYF. Written as DNA, the CDR3 is TGTGCCAGCATGGGGCCTGTCTACGAGCAGTACTTC. Full variable domain (remainder filled in from reference TRBV28 and TRBJ2-7): DVKVTQSSRYLVKRTGEKVFLECVQDMDHENMFWYRQDPGLGLRLIYFSYDVKMKEKGDIPEGYSVSREKKERFSLILESASTNQTSMYLCASMGPVYEQYFGPGTRLTVT.